This TCR beta chain was retrieved from a study of identifying expanded T cells in peripheral blood. General study points: Across healthy donors, higher total template counts meant significantly greater roughly two-week count variance.

Regarding this clone: The antigen is undetermined.

Collection occurred without any documented infections or immune events in donors. J was trimmed by 4 bases and V by 5 bases; bases with no gene match: 7. This CDR3 region has 14 residues. Germline loops: CDR1 SGHTS, CDR2 YDEGEE. Sequencing used immunoSEQ multiplex PCR; TCRdb keeps in-frame clones, though not all of them. The sample lists 50,000 to 75,000 clones, 80% to 90% occurring once. This sequence was found in a person between 18 and 69 years old in good health. The chain recombines TRBV5-8 with TRBJ1-2; TRBD1 matches 8 bases. The specimen was blood. CDR3 nucleotides: TGTGCCAGCAGGCTGACAGGGGCCATCTATGGCTACACCTTC. This translates into CASRLTGAIYGYTF.